This T cell receptor beta chain originates from a study of blood T cell repertoires in COVID-19. Across the study: PBMCs, B-cell-depleted T cells, or T cells provided the cDNA or gDNA that made up the material.

Only in-frame clones appear in the TCRdb table, and some are missing; sequencing was by immunoSEQ multiplex PCR. The sample shows some 85,000 clones, about four fifths of them seen only once. This clone was recorded only once. Sequenced input: peripheral blood. This clonotype was sampled from a woman aged 80 or older with active or convalescent COVID-19.

The CDR3 here is CAISEQGAGELFF. CDR3 DNA: TGTGCCATCAGTGAACAGGGGGCCGGGGAGCTGTTTTTT. V is TRBV10-3 and J is TRBJ2-2; 8 bases are a match to TRBD1. V lost 3 bases, J lost 6 bases, and 0 bases stayed unmatched. Germline lookup yields CDR1 ENHRY and CDR2 SYGVKD. The CDR3 extends over 13 amino acids.